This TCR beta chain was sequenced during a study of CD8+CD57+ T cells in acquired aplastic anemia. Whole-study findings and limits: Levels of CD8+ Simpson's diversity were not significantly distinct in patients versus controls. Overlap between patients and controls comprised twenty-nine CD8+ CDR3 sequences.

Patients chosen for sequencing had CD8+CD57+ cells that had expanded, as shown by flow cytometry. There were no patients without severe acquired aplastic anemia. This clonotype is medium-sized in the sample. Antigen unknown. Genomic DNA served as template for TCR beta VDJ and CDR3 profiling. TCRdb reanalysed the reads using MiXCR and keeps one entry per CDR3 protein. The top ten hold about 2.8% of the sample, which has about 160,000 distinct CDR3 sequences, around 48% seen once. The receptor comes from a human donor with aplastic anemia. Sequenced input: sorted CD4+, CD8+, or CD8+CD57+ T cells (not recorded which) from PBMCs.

CDR3 in DNA: TGTGCCACCGGGGCAGGGACCTACGAGCAGTACTTC. It codes for CATGAGTYEQYF. The chain combines TRBV15 with TRBJ2-7, with D possibly matching TRBD1 (5 bases). V gave up 8 bases and J gave up 2 bases, with 10 bases separating them. Germline V gives CDR1 LNHNV, CDR2 YYDKDF (reference sequence). The CDR3 is 12 residues long.